Below, 23 T cell receptor beta chains from the same sample are listed, as sequenced in a study of T cell repertoires in ileal Crohn's disease. Sequencing was performed with immunoSEQ multiplex PCR; in TCRdb, only in-frame clones are kept and a portion is missing. The sample holds about 4,000 clones, roughly 76% seen once. The source material was ileal tissue. The receptors derive from an adult with Crohn's disease.

CDR3 region: CSVGGTSGRALPGELFF. The CDR3 DNA sequence: TGCAGCGTTGGGGGGACTAGCGGGAGGGCCTTACCCGGGGAGCTGTTTTTT. This rearrangement joins TRBV29-1 to TRBJ2-2, with 16 nucleotides matching TRBD2. The germline V gene has CDR1 SQVTM and CDR2 ANQGSEA. The junction had 8 bases not matched to a gene; V was cut back by 4 bases and J by 6 bases. CDR3 size: 17 residues.

The chain employs TRBV2 and TRBJ1-1; D might be TRBD1 (5 bases). Trimming removed 4 bases from V and 3 bases from J, with 12 bases in between. The CDR3 spans 14 residues. Germline V lookup: CDR1 SNHLY, CDR2 FYNNEI. CDR3 DNA sequence: TGTGCCAGCAGTGGGACGGGACTTTACACTGAAGCTTTCTTT. Translation gives CASSGTGLYTEAFF.

V is TRBV4-3 and J is TRBJ1-5; D perhaps matches TRBD1 (5 bases). The ends were cut back, 0 bases at V and 0 bases at J, with 9 bases in the middle. CDR1 is LGHNA and CDR2 is YSLEER in the germline V gene. This CDR3 has 16 residues. In DNA form, the CDR3 reads TGCGCCAGCAGCCAAGAATTAGGGGTTAGCAATCAGCCCCAGCATTTT. Translating it yields CASSQELGVSNQPQHF.

The chain employs TRBV9 and TRBJ2-2, with 8 bases that match TRBD2. The length of the CDR3 is 16 residues. CDR1 is SGDLS, CDR2 YYNGEE, per germline. With V trimmed by 0 bases and J by 6 bases, 7 bases remained unmatched. The CDR3 DNA sequence: TGTGCCAGCAGCGTAGACCCAGGACTAGCTTCCGGGGAGCTGTTTTTT. The encoded protein is CASSVDPGLASGELFF.

This clone was recorded only once. J is TRBJ1-1 and V is TRBV7-8; 7 bases are a match to TRBD1. V shed 4 bases, J shed 1 base, and the junction held 15 bases outside the gene matches. The germline gives CDR1 SGHVS, CDR2 FQNEAQ. The length of the CDR3 is 18 residues. As DNA, the CDR3 is TGTGCCAGCAGCTACAAGACAGGGTTGGATTCTGCGAACACTGAAGCTTTCTTT. It encodes CASSYKTGLDSANTEAFF.

This clone was found once. V and J are TRBV9 and TRBJ1-1; TRBD1 aligns across 11 bases. Germline loops: CDR1 SGDLS, CDR2 YYNGEE. The CDR3 loop spans 18 amino acids. Germline trimming cut 7 bases from V and 4 bases from J; bases unmatched to any gene: 18. CDR3 region: CASVEQGLGQGACTEAFF. DNA of the CDR3: TGTGCCAGCGTAGAGCAGGGGTTAGGACAGGGGGCATGCACTGAAGCTTTCTTT.

The chain carries TRBV6-1 and TRBJ2-3, with 13 nucleotides matching TRBD2. There are 15 residues in the CDR3. Trimming at V came to 8 bases and at J to 3 bases, leaving 5 bases not matched to a gene. CDR1 and CDR2 (germline): MNHNS, SASEGT. The CDR3 here is CASGMTSGGTDTQYF. The CDR3 DNA reads TGTGCCAGCGGGATGACTAGCGGGGGGACAGATACGCAGTATTTT.

The chain carries TRBV7-8 and TRBJ1-3; D may be TRBD1 (5 bases). CDR1 SGHVS and CDR2 FQNEAQ come from the germline V gene. V lost 5 bases and J lost 1, with 9 bases in between. The CDR3 consists of 14 residues. CDR3 sequence: CASSIGGSGNTIYF. DNA for the CDR3: TGTGCCAGCAGCATCGGGGGGTCTGGAAACACCATATATTTT.

V gene TRBV5-1 combines with J gene TRBJ2-1, with 11 bases aligning to TRBD2. The V gene's germline CDR1 is SGHRS and CDR2 YFSETQ. V gave up 4 bases and J gave up 0 bases; unmatched junction bases: 9. This CDR3 has 18 residues. CDR3 DNA: TGCGCCAGCAGCGGCCGACTAGCGGGACGAGACTCCTACAATGAGCAGTTCTTC. This sequence encodes CASSGRLAGRDSYNEQFF.

This clone was observed a single time. The J gene is TRBJ2-1, the V gene TRBV5-1; the match to TRBD2 covers 11 bases. The V segment lost 4 bases and the J segment 5 bases; nucleotides outside the gene matches: 11. The length of the CDR3 is 17 residues. Germline-derived CDR1 and CDR2 are SGHRS and YFSETQ. The chain's CDR3 is CASSLLTSGSLNNEQFF. Here the CDR3 DNA reads TGCGCCAGCAGCCTCCTAACTAGCGGGAGTCTAAACAATGAGCAGTTCTTC.

The chain joins TRBV28 to TRBJ1-4; D is undetermined. V lost 5 bases to trimming and J lost 6 bases, with 7 bases between them. Germline assignment: CDR1 MDHEN and CDR2 SYDVKM. There are 12 residues in the CDR3. The CDR3: CASSPLDEKLFF. The CDR3 DNA reads TGTGCCAGCAGTCCCTTAGATGAAAAACTGTTTTTT.

The rearrangement joins TRBV5-1 to TRBJ2-5; D gene unclear. V gave up 0 bases and J gave up 4 bases, with 7 bases separating them. The CDR3 spans 13 residues. Looked up from germline, CDR1 is SGHRS and CDR2 is YFSETQ. The DNA for the CDR3 is TGCGCCAGCAGCTTGGGACATGGAGAGACCCAGTACTTC. This encodes CASSLGHGETQYF.

This clone was seen once. The CDR3 sequence: CASSGRGSNQPQHF. CDR3 in DNA: TGTGCCAGCAGTGGAAGAGGAAGCAATCAGCCCCAGCATTTT. The rearrangement uses TRBV13 and TRBJ1-5, with D hard to call. The germline CDR1 and CDR2 sequences are PRHDT and FYEKMQ (reference sequence). V lost 6 bases to trimming and J lost 1 base, with 10 bases between them. The CDR3 totals 14 residues.

The genes are TRBV28 and TRBJ2-1; a possible D gene is TRBD2 (6 bases). This CDR3 is built from 15 residues. Between the trimmed V and J ends, which lost 2 bases and 4 bases, there was a span of 12 bases. Germline CDR1 MDHEN, CDR2 SYDVKM. The CDR3 loop is CASSLGGSRYNEQFF. The CDR3 DNA reads as TGTGCCAGCAGTTTAGGGGGGAGTAGGTACAATGAGCAGTTCTTC.

This clone occurred a few times. The chain couples TRBV5-4 to TRBJ2-2; TRBD1 might be the D (6 bases). V was clipped by 4 bases and J by 7 bases, with 17 bases between them. This CDR3 has 15 amino acids. The germline V gene encodes CDR1 SGHNT and CDR2 YYREEE (reference sequence). The CDR3 here is CASSPIPQGSGELFF. The CDR3 DNA reads as TGTGCCAGCAGCCCAATACCCCAGGGGAGCGGGGAGCTGTTTTTT.

The chain has TRBV6-1 and TRBJ2-7; a possible D gene is TRBD2 (5 bases). V was pared by 10 bases and J by 3 bases, with 16 bases between. CDR1 MNHNS and CDR2 SASEGT come from the germline V gene. This CDR3 region has 13 residues. The CDR3 coding sequence is TGTGCCACTTCCTACGAGGCGGGCTACGAGCAGTACTTC. As protein: CATSYEAGYEQYF.

This sequence joins TRBV7-7 and TRBJ2-1, with 9 bases fitting TRBD2. CDR1 is SSHAT, CDR2 FNYEAQ, per germline (reference sequence). V lost 6 bases, J lost 15 bases, and 15 bases stayed unmatched. This CDR3 is 14 amino acids long. CDR3 amino acids: CASRPCGGAGSRFF. The CDR3 DNA sequence: TGTGCCAGCAGACCCTGCGGGGGGGCCGGAAGTAGGTTCTTC.

This clone is classed as large. As DNA, the CDR3 is TGCGCCAGCAGCCAAGCCCACCTCTCGGCCAGCGGGGTAGGTGATACGCAGTATTTT. It codes for CASSQAHLSASGVGDTQYF. The chain links TRBV4-3 to TRBJ2-3; TRBD2 aligns across 7 bases. V lost 1 base to trimming and J lost 6 bases; unmatched junction nucleotides: 19. The CDR3 is 19 amino acids. Germline loops: CDR1 LGHNA, CDR2 YSLEER.

The genes are TRBV29-1 and TRBJ2-7; 14 bases are a match to TRBD2. V shed 3 bases, J shed 5 bases, and the junction held 9 bases outside the gene matches. Looked up from germline, CDR1 is SQVTM and CDR2 is ANQGSEA. CDR3 length: 16 amino acids. In DNA form, the CDR3 reads TGCAGCGTTGAGGGACTAGCGGGAGAGGGAGTCCACGAGCAGTACTTC. Amino acids: CSVEGLAGEGVHEQYF.

The chain links TRBV7-9 to TRBJ2-6; 8 positions match TRBD1. Germline loops: CDR1 SEHNR, CDR2 FQNEAQ (reference sequence). Trimming took 4 bases from V and 4 from J; bases not matched to a gene: 6. This CDR3 is built from 16 residues. CDR3 in amino acids: CASSSTTGAGANVLTF. CDR3 DNA: TGTGCCAGCAGCTCTACGACAGGGGCCGGGGCCAACGTCCTGACTTTC.

CDR3 sequence reads: CASLLTPRQNTEAFF. The CDR3 coding sequence is TGTGCCAGTCTCCTCACCCCGAGACAAAACACTGAAGCTTTCTTT. The rearrangement joins TRBV19 to TRBJ1-1; D not certain. The CDR3 is 15 residues long. Germline assignment: CDR1 LNHDA and CDR2 SQIVND (reference sequence). V was pared by 8 bases and J by 2 bases, with 18 bases between.

This chain links TRBV7-9 with TRBJ2-7, with a weak D call TRBD2 (6 bases). CDR1 is SEHNR and CDR2 is FQNEAQ in the germline V gene (reference sequence). V was shortened by 9 bases and J by 6 bases, with 12 bases between the two germline ends. The CDR3 extends over 11 amino acids. CDR3 in amino acids: CASGEGGEQYF. The CDR3 nucleotides are TGTGCCAGTGGTGAGGGAGGCGAGCAGTACTTC.

The chain recombines TRBV6-5 with TRBJ1-1; D gene ambiguous. V lost 8 bases, J lost 0 bases, and 10 bases lay in between. The germline CDR1 and CDR2 sequences are MNHEY and SVGAGI. The CDR3 consists of 13 residues. CDR3 amino acids: CASSNSLNTEAFF. The CDR3 DNA sequence: TGTGCCAGCTCAAACAGTCTGAACACTGAAGCTTTCTTT.